These T cell receptor beta chains were read from a single sample in a study of cytomegalovirus exposure and HLA in healthy donors. Clones were read by immunoSEQ multiplex PCR, and TCRdb kept only the in-frame ones, dropping some. The data show over 150,000 clones, about 96% seen once. The sample was PBMCs. The receptor source for this set is a woman aged 18-35 years in good health and CMV-seronegative. Each CDR3 is given with its conserved first and last residue. D genes are given only for firm matches. The size of a clone is reported for some rows only, either as once, few or many, or as a class for expanded clones.

TRBV11-2	NA	NA	TRBJ1-1	TGTGCCAGCAGCTTAGATTTTAGGGGAATGAACACTGAAGCTTTCTTT	CASSLDFRGMNTEAFF
TRBV6-5	TRBD1	NA	TRBJ2-6	TGTGCCAGCAGTTACTTTACAGGGGATGGGGCCAACGTCCTGACTTTC	CASSYFTGDGANVLTF
TRBV6-6	NA	NA	TRBJ2-7	TGTGCCAGCTTCGACGGGGGAGGCTCCTACGAGCAGTACTTC	CASFDGGGSYEQYF
TRBV12-5	NA	NA	TRBJ2-1	TGTGCTAGTGGTTTTCATTACAATGAGCAGTTCTTC	CASGFHYNEQFF
TRBV5-1	NA	NA	TRBJ1-4	TGCGCCAGCACTCTACGACACGGGGGAGGTGGTGAAGAAAAACTGTTTTTT	CASTLRHGGGGEEKLFF
TRBV5-6	NA	NA	TRBJ2-1	TGTGCCAGCAGCTTGGTTACGGATGAGCAGTTCTTC	CASSLVTDEQFF
TRBV6-5	TRBD1	NA	TRBJ2-1	TGTGCCAGCACGAGACCGGGACAGGGAGCAGATGAGCAGTTCTTC	CASTRPGQGADEQFF
TRBV5-6	NA	NA	TRBJ1-1	TGTGCCAGCAGCTCCCACCGGGAGGAAGCTTTCTTT	CASSSHREEAFF
TRBV27	NA	NA	TRBJ1-4	TGTGCCAGCAGAAACTCAAGATCACCGGGGGGTGAAAAACTGTTTTTT	CASRNSRSPGGEKLFF
TRBV14	TRBD2	NA	TRBJ2-7	TGTGCCAGCAGTCTAGCGGGGGGACACGAGCAGTACTTC	CASSLAGGHEQYF
TRBV4-2	NA	NA	TRBJ2-1	TGTGCCAGCAGCCAAGCGGGGGGCAGATACAATGAGCAGTTCTTC	CASSQAGGRYNEQFF
TRBV30	NA	NA	TRBJ1-4	TGTGCCTGGAGGAAGGGGGGGCGAATGGAGGAAAAACTGTTTTTT	CAWRKGGRMEEKLFF
TRBV13	TRBD1	NA	TRBJ1-1	TGTGCCAGCAGCTTAGGCAGGGGGGTGGGAAACACTGAAGCTTTCTTT	CASSLGRGVGNTEAFF
TRBV27	TRBD2	NA	TRBJ2-3	TGTGCCAGCAGTTTACCGACTAGCGGGGGCACAGATACGCAGTATTTT	CASSLPTSGGTDTQYF
TRBV5-1	NA	NA	TRBJ1-5	TGCGCCAGCAGCTTGGACAGTAGCAATCAGCCCCAGCATTTT	CASSLDSSNQPQHF
TRBV6-1	TRBD1	NA	TRBJ2-7	TGTGCCAGCAGGAAACAGGGGTACTTCGAGCAGTACTTC	CASRKQGYFEQYF
TRBV18	NA	NA	TRBJ1-2	TGTGCCAGCTCACCCTGGGGCGAGGCTAACTATGGCTACACCTTC	CASSPWGEANYGYTF
TRBV19	NA	NA	TRBJ1-4	TGTGCCAGTAGTACCTATAATAATGAAAAACTGTTTTTT	CASSTYNNEKLFF
TRBV5-1	NA	once	TRBJ2-7	TGCGCCAGCAGCGCCGACAGCTACGAGCAGTACTTC	CASSADSYEQYF
TRBV9	NA	NA	TRBJ2-1	TGTGCCAGCAGCGTAATGGCCGGCGGGCACAATGAGCAGTTCTTC	CASSVMAGGHNEQFF
TRBV7-2	TRBD2	once	TRBJ2-7	TGTGCCACCTCATTGTCGGGGGGAGATAGGGAGCAGTACTTC	CATSLSGGDREQYF
TRBV5-6	TRBD2	once	TRBJ2-3	TGTGCCAGCAGCTTCCGCGGCGCGCGGGGGGATACGCAGTATTTT	CASSFRGARGDTQYF
TRBV29-1	NA	few	TRBJ1-1	TGCAGCGTGGCCGGGGGAGGAACTGAAGCTTTCTTT	CSVAGGGTEAFF
TRBV5-1	NA	few	TRBJ1-6	TGCGCCAGCGAAGGTAGGGGTAATTCACCCCTCCACTTT	CASEGRGNSPLHF
TRBV7-9	NA	NA	TRBJ2-3	TGTGCCAGCAGCTTATTAAGCCGGGGTAGAATCACAGATACGCAGTATTTT	CASSLLSRGRITDTQYF
TRBV19	TRBD2	NA	TRBJ2-1	TGTGCCAGTACCCTAGGGACTAGAGGGTACAATGAGCAGTTCTTC	CASTLGTRGYNEQFF
TRBV5-1	NA	NA	TRBJ2-3	TGCGCCAGCAGCTTGGCCCATACAGGGTCTGGAACAGATACGCAGTATTTT	CASSLAHTGSGTDTQYF
TRBV30	NA	NA	TRBJ2-3	TGTGCCTGGAGTCCCGGAGGAGATACGCAGTATTTT	CAWSPGGDTQYF
TRBV19	NA	NA	TRBJ2-7	TGTGCCAGTAGTATAGTGATGACAGCCTCCTACGAGCAGTACTTC	CASSIVMTASYEQYF
TRBV5-4	NA	NA	TRBJ2-5	TGTGCCAGCAGCCCCACAGGGTTGGGAGAGACCCAGTACTTC	CASSPTGLGETQYF
TRBV6-6	TRBD1	NA	TRBJ1-6	TGTGCCTTAGCCGGGACAGGGGATTCACCCCTCCACTTT	CALAGTGDSPLHF
TRBV19	NA	NA	TRBJ1-6	TGTGCCAGTAGAAGTTTATGGAGCTCCTATAATTCACCCCTCCACTTT	CASRSLWSSYNSPLHF
TRBV9	TRBD1	NA	TRBJ1-1	TGTGCCAGCAGCGAGACAGGGGCCACTGAAGCTTTCTTT	CASSETGATEAFF
TRBV7-9	TRBD1	NA	TRBJ2-1	TGTGCCAGCAGCTTTTGGGACAGGGGATACAATGAGCAGTTCTTC	CASSFWDRGYNEQFF
TRBV5-4	NA	NA	TRBJ2-2	TGTGCCAGCAGCTCCGAAGCGGGCAACACCGGGGAGCTGTTTTTT	CASSSEAGNTGELFF
TRBV2	NA	NA	TRBJ2-5	TGTGCCAGCAAAAGGGGCAGGGGTCAAGAGACCCAGTACTTC	CASKRGRGQETQYF
TRBV19	TRBD1	NA	TRBJ1-5	TGTGCCAGTAGTACCGGACAGGGGCGATATCAGCCCCAGCATTTT	CASSTGQGRYQPQHF
TRBV14	NA	NA	TRBJ2-2	TGTGCCAGCAGCCGTCAAGGAGTAACCGGGGAGCTGTTTTTT	CASSRQGVTGELFF
TRBV6-1	TRBD1	NA	TRBJ1-1	TGTGCCAGCAGTGAAAGGACAGGGTGGACTGAAGCTTTCTTT	CASSERTGWTEAFF
TRBV29-1	TRBD2	NA	TRBJ2-3	TGCAGCGTTAGGACTAGCGGGATAGATACGCAGTATTTT	CSVRTSGIDTQYF
TRBV7-9	NA	NA	TRBJ1-6	TGTGCCAGCACTAGTGGGGGGTTAGGGTCACCCCTCCACTTT	CASTSGGLGSPLHF
TRBV19	NA	NA	TRBJ2-1	TGTGCCAGTAGTCCCGGGCCGGGGGGCGATGAGCAGTTCTTC	CASSPGPGGDEQFF
TRBV5-1	TRBD1	NA	TRBJ1-1	TGCGCCAGCAGCTCAGGGGGCGCAGGTTACACTGAAGCTTTCTTT	CASSSGGAGYTEAFF
TRBV7-3	TRBD2	NA	TRBJ2-1	TGTGCCAGCAGCCAGGGGGTAGCGGGGGGGCTCAATGAGCAGTTCTTC	CASSQGVAGGLNEQFF
TRBV6-6	NA	NA	TRBJ2-7	TGTGCCAGCACACTCGGCACGGGGGGCCTTTACGAGCAGTACTTC	CASTLGTGGLYEQYF
TRBV14	NA	NA	TRBJ1-6	TGTGCCAGCAGCCCCCCGGGACTCTATAATTCACCCCTCCACTTT	CASSPPGLYNSPLHF
TRBV21-1	NA	NA	TRBJ1-2	TGTGCCAGCAGCATAGACAGAAACCTCTATGGCTACACCTTC	CASSIDRNLYGYTF
TRBV11-2	NA	NA	TRBJ1-2	TGTGCCAGCGAGAAAAAACCTCTCGTCGGCTACACCTTC	CASEKKPLVGYTF
TRBV19	NA	NA	TRBJ2-7	TGTGCCAGTAGTGTGGACAGCCAGGTCTCCTACGAGCAGTACTTC	CASSVDSQVSYEQYF
TRBV6-6	NA	NA	TRBJ1-1	TGTGCCAGCAGTTACTCGACGGGGGACACTGAAGCTTTCTTT	CASSYSTGDTEAFF
TRBV6-1	TRBD1	NA	TRBJ1-5	TGTGCCAGCAGTAACCCGGGACAGGGGAATCAGCCCCAGCATTTT	CASSNPGQGNQPQHF
TRBV6-1	NA	NA	TRBJ1-1	TGTGCCAGCAGTGAAGGAGGGTGGGACACTGAAGCTTTCTTT	CASSEGGWDTEAFF